This T cell receptor (beta chain) is from a study of blood T cells in healthy people across ages. This clonotype came up a few times. Its specificity is not known. V was pared by 6 bases and J by 4 bases, with 7 bases of the junction left unmatched. Germline V gives CDR1 SNHLY, CDR2 FYNNEI. The CDR3 is made up of 14 amino acids. Whole-study findings and limits: Getting older went along with TCR beta diversity per million T cells dropping roughly linearly.

Through a sample-barcoded 5' primer and a J-beta primer mix, a second PCR was run for roughly 7 to 11 cycles. TCRdb used MiXCR to reprocess the 5' RACE reads, holding one entry per CDR3 protein. The sample yields hundreds of thousands of distinct CDR3 sequences, about 49% seen once. The receptor was derived from a man between 60 and 70 years old in good health. This chain joins TRBV2 and TRBJ2-5, with 8 nucleotides matching TRBD1. Sequenced sample: blood. CDR3 bases: TGTGCCAGCAGCGGACAGGGCATCAGAGAGACCCAGTACTTC. Translating it yields CASSGQGIRETQYF.